This is a list of T cell receptor beta chains from one sample in a study of post-analysis software for immune sequencing data. TCRdb re-derived calls from the PCR reads in MiXCR, one entry per CDR3 protein. The table lists some 700,000 distinct CDR3 sequences, about 60% of them singletons, with 11% in the top ten. Sequencing input: blood. Receptor source: a girl aged 2 to 9 with multiple sclerosis. Both conserved end residues are part of each CDR3. D genes are given only for firm matches.

CDR3 protein: CSVVTVGHTEAFF; CDR3 length: 13; J gene: TRBJ1-1; V gene: TRBV29-1; D gene: -
CDR3 protein: CSAGSTGVPPLHF; CDR3 length: 13; J gene: TRBJ1-6; V gene: TRBV20-1; D gene: TRBD1
CDR3 protein: CASSSEGAPFSGNEQFF; CDR3 length: 17; J gene: TRBJ2-1; V gene: TRBV6-5; D gene: -
CDR3 protein: CSARPLGQDPYGYTF; CDR3 length: 15; J gene: TRBJ1-2; V gene: TRBV20-1; D gene: -
CDR3 protein: CASSPRSGSNNEQFF; CDR3 length: 15; J gene: TRBJ2-1; V gene: TRBV12-3/TRBV12-4; D gene: -
CDR3 protein: CASSQGPAASGGRDEQFF; CDR3 length: 18; J gene: TRBJ2-1; V gene: TRBV4-2; D gene: TRBD2
CDR3 protein: CASSVGGAGETQYF; CDR3 length: 14; J gene: TRBJ2-5; V gene: TRBV9; D gene: -
CDR3 protein: CSALQTGFFGQYF; CDR3 length: 13; J gene: TRBJ2-5; V gene: TRBV20-1; D gene: -
CDR3 protein: CASRAGLPEETQYF; CDR3 length: 14; J gene: TRBJ2-5; V gene: TRBV6-2/TRBV6-3; D gene: -
CDR3 protein: CARPGQGQPQHF; CDR3 length: 12; J gene: TRBJ1-5; V gene: TRBV6-2/TRBV6-3; D gene: TRBD1
CDR3 protein: CASSYDREEAFF; CDR3 length: 12; J gene: TRBJ1-1; V gene: TRBV7-9; D gene: TRBD1
CDR3 protein: CATSAQHNEQFF; CDR3 length: 12; J gene: TRBJ2-1; V gene: TRBV24-1; D gene: -
CDR3 protein: CASSGTLYNEQFF; CDR3 length: 13; J gene: TRBJ2-1; V gene: TRBV23-1; D gene: -
CDR3 protein: CASSSRPAVYEKLFF; CDR3 length: 15; J gene: TRBJ1-4; V gene: TRBV7-8; D gene: -
CDR3 protein: CASSHPTEATYEQYF; CDR3 length: 15; J gene: TRBJ2-7; V gene: TRBV5-1; D gene: -
CDR3 protein: CASSLTGTGGCYEQYF; CDR3 length: 16; J gene: TRBJ2-7; V gene: TRBV7-2; D gene: TRBD1
CDR3 protein: CASSQDKTYNEQFF; CDR3 length: 14; J gene: TRBJ2-1; V gene: TRBV4-2; D gene: -